This T cell receptor (beta chain) was observed in a study of shared clonotypes between healthy human individuals. CDR1 is MNHNS and CDR2 is SASEGT in the germline V gene. Between the trimmed V and J ends, which lost 2 bases and 0 bases, there was a span of 11 bases. This CDR3 is built from 16 residues. The authors split each subset's genomic DNA evenly across several immunoSEQ plates. TCRdb's copy holds only in-frame clones and misses some; the assay was immunoSEQ multiplex PCR. The data hold about 680,000 clones, with less than 80% observed a single time. Sequenced sample: memory CD4+ T cells sorted from blood. Subset in this sample: CD45RA-negative fraction. This clonotype was sampled from a woman in her twenties or thirties in good health. The rearrangement uses TRBV6-1 and TRBJ2-1; D ambiguous. The CDR3 sequence is CASSESRYSSYNEQFF. CDR3 DNA: TGTGCCAGCAGTGAAAGTAGGTATAGCTCCTACAATGAGCAGTTCTTC.